A single sample is the source of the 2 T cell receptor beta chains below, sequenced in a study of CD8 T cells in Susac syndrome. Random hexamers served to reverse transcribe about 0.5 to 1 ug RNA. TCRdb redid the calling of the immunoSEQ multiplex PCR reads with MiXCR, one entry per CDR3 protein. The sample includes some 140,000 distinct CDR3 sequences, 80% to 85% of them seen just once. The sequencing sample was made of CD8+ T cells from PBMCs. The receptors come from a human donor with multiple sclerosis.

The chain combines TRBV20-1 with TRBJ1-1; D not resolved. CDR3 length: 10 residues. CDR1 is DFQATT and CDR2 is SNEGSKA in the germline V gene (reference sequence). The CDR3 here is CMLMGPVSFF. As DNA, the CDR3 is TGCATGCTAATGGGCCCCGTTTCTTTCTTT.

The sample holds one count of this clonotype. The J gene is TRBJ2-1, the V gene TRBV10-2; D gene unclear. The CDR3 sequence is 13 residues long. With 6 bases removed from V and 0 bases from J, the gap between germline ends came to 6 bases. Germline CDR1 is WSHSY and CDR2 is SAAADI. CDR3 residues: CASRMSSYNEQFF. The CDR3 DNA sequence: TGCGCCAGCAGGATGAGCTCCTACAATGAGCAGTTCTTC.